This entry describes one T cell receptor (beta chain). Its antigen is not identified. This entry belongs to a study of long-term antiretroviral therapy in people with HIV. The wider study: It was about a decade before the 2015 immediate-ART recommendation that the earliest samples were taken.

Donors each had at least one pre-ART PBMC sample and at least two post-ART ones. Trimming took off 4 bases at V and 7 bases at J, with 12 bases between the two ends. Germline CDR1 is SGHDN and CDR2 is FVKESK. The CDR3 loop spans 13 amino acids. Study-wide findings and caveats: Specimens of blood were obtained during about 2003 to 2018, possibly under older ART regimens.

The assay used was immunoSEQ (version v3.0), run at survey level. 40,000-50,000 T-cell genomes per sample were the sequencing target. The assay was immunoSEQ multiplex PCR, and TCRdb's table has in-frame clones only and misses some. This table holds approximately 32,000 clones, 75% to 85% found once. The receptor comes from a man aged 18 to 29 with HIV. The V and J genes are TRBV14 and TRBJ2-3, with D perhaps assigned TRBD1 or TRBD2 (5 bases each). Here the sequenced sample was unsorted PBMCs, taken 0.3 years after starting antiretroviral therapy. In DNA, the CDR3 is TGTGCCAGCAGCCCGGGGCCTCCGCATACGCAGTATTTT. This translates into CASSPGPPHTQYF.